The rows below give T cell receptor beta chains drawn from one sample of a study of identical twins. TCRdb independently ran MiXCR on the 5' RACE reads; one entry per CDR3 protein. The data show roughly 470,000 distinct CDR3 sequences, roughly an eighth seen once. The same specimen was also included in a second study, on yellow fever vaccine responses in identical twins.

The sequenced sample was CD4+ T cells sorted from blood. These receptors were obtained from a woman under 30 in good health. Each CDR3 is given with its conserved first and last residue. The D gene is left open where the match is weak. Clone size is stated in some rows and not others, as once, few, many or a class when expanded.

DNA: TGTGCCAGTGCGGGACAGGGTATTACTGAAGCTTTCTTT
CDR3: CASAGQGITEAFF
V: TRBV7-2
J: TRBJ1-1
size: few
D: TRBD1

DNA: TGTGCCAGCCACCTAGGATCCGGGGCCAACGTCCTGACTTTC
CDR3: CASHLGSGANVLTF
V: TRBV2
J: TRBJ2-6
size: few
D: .

DNA: TGTGCCAGCAGTTTTAGCGGGAGGACTTACAATGAGCAGTTCTTC
CDR3: CASSFSGRTYNEQFF
V: TRBV12-3/TRBV12-4
J: TRBJ2-1
size: few
D: TRBD2

DNA: TGTGCCACCAGCAGCGTAGCTAGCGGGAGTTCCTACGAGCAGTACTTC
CDR3: CATSSVASGSSYEQYF
V: TRBV15
J: TRBJ2-7
size: many
D: TRBD2

DNA: TGTGCCAGCAGTTACTTTGGGACAGGGGTCAACAATGAGCAGTTCTTC
CDR3: CASSYFGTGVNNEQFF
V: TRBV6-5
J: TRBJ2-1
size: few
D: TRBD1

DNA: TGTGCCAGCAGCGAAACAGGGCCTCACAATGAGCAGTTCTTC
CDR3: CASSETGPHNEQFF
V: TRBV7-6
J: TRBJ2-1
size: few
D: .

DNA: TGTGCCACCTCCCCGATGTCGGGGGGCGGCACCTATAATTCACCCCTCCACTTT
CDR3: CATSPMSGGGTYNSPLHF
V: TRBV10-3
J: TRBJ1-6
size: few
D: .

DNA: TGTGCCACCAGCAGAGATTTAGCGGGAGCAGGGGAGACCCAGTACTTC
CDR3: CATSRDLAGAGETQYF
V: TRBV15
J: TRBJ2-5
size: .
D: TRBD2

DNA: TGTGCCAGCAGTTACTCGAATGGGGCCAACGTCCTGACTTTC
CDR3: CASSYSNGANVLTF
V: TRBV6-5
J: TRBJ2-6
size: .
D: .

DNA: TGTGCCAGCAGCCATACCAAAGCGGGGGCTTACAATGAGCAGTTCTTC
CDR3: CASSHTKAGAYNEQFF
V: TRBV11-2
J: TRBJ2-1
size: .
D: TRBD2

DNA: TGTGCCACCAGTGAGAGCAATCAGCCCCAGCATTTT
CDR3: CATSESNQPQHF
V: TRBV24-1
J: TRBJ1-5
size: few
D: .

DNA: TGTGCCAGCAGCTTAATGGTACAGCCACAAGAGACCCAGTACTTC
CDR3: CASSLMVQPQETQYF
V: TRBV7-2
J: TRBJ2-5
size: few
D: .

DNA: TGCGCCAGCAGCCAAGATACCTATGGGACCCAGTACTTC
CDR3: CASSQDTYGTQYF
V: TRBV4-3
J: TRBJ2-5
size: .
D: .

DNA: TGTGCCAGCAGCCGCACTAGCGGGGGATACAATGAGCAGTTCTTC
CDR3: CASSRTSGGYNEQFF
V: TRBV7-8
J: TRBJ2-1
size: many
D: TRBD2

DNA: TGTGCCAGCAGTTTCACCGGGACGGAAAACTACGAGCAGTACTTC
CDR3: CASSFTGTENYEQYF
V: TRBV7-2
J: TRBJ2-7
size: .
D: .

DNA: TGTGCCAGCTCACTACTGGGACAGGACTTTTACAATGAGCAGTTCTTC
CDR3: CASSLLGQDFYNEQFF
V: TRBV18
J: TRBJ2-1
size: few
D: TRBD1

DNA: TGCGCCAGCAGCTTGGCCGGCAGCCCCTACGAGCAGTACTTC
CDR3: CASSLAGSPYEQYF
V: TRBV5-1
J: TRBJ2-7
size: many
D: .

DNA: TGTGCCAGCAGCCCGAGACACATGGCAGATACGCAGTATTTT
CDR3: CASSPRHMADTQYF
V: TRBV7-2
J: TRBJ2-3
size: .
D: .

DNA: TGCAGTGCTATCCATCGGGGGGGAAACACCGGGGAGCTGTTTTTT
CDR3: CSAIHRGGNTGELFF
V: TRBV20-1
J: TRBJ2-2
size: .
D: TRBD2

DNA: TGTGCCAGCAGCCAAGATCAGGGGGATTACAATGAGCAGTTCTTC
CDR3: CASSQDQGDYNEQFF
V: TRBV3-1
J: TRBJ2-1
size: .
D: TRBD1

DNA: TGCAGTGTGGGCCGGGACAGGGGAGGGGAGACCCAGTACTTC
CDR3: CSVGRDRGGETQYF
V: TRBV20-1
J: TRBJ2-5
size: few
D: TRBD1

DNA: TGTGCCAGCAGCGCAGACCCAAGCGGGATTGCCCTAAATGAGCAGTTCTTC
CDR3: CASSADPSGIALNEQFF
V: TRBV9
J: TRBJ2-1
size: few
D: TRBD2

DNA: TGTGCCAGCAGCCCCCGGAGCGGGGGGCTTTGGGATACGCAGTATTTT
CDR3: CASSPRSGGLWDTQYF
V: TRBV7-9
J: TRBJ2-3
size: .
D: TRBD2

DNA: TGCGCCAGCAGCTTGGGACAGGGATCTACAAGAGCTAGTGAAGCTTTCTTT
CDR3: CASSLGQGSTRASEAFF
V: TRBV5-1
J: TRBJ1-1
size: many
D: TRBD1

DNA: TGCAGCGTTCGTACGGCTAGCGGGTGGGCCAAAAACATTCAGTACTTC
CDR3: CSVRTASGWAKNIQYF
V: TRBV29-1
J: TRBJ2-4
size: few
D: TRBD2

DNA: TGCGCCAGCAGCTTGGCCCCAGCTCAGGCCCACAATGAGCAGTTCTTC
CDR3: CASSLAPAQAHNEQFF
V: TRBV5-1
J: TRBJ2-1
size: few
D: .

DNA: TGTGCCACCAGCAGAGACGGACCCGAACGCTCCTACGAGCAGTACTTC
CDR3: CATSRDGPERSYEQYF
V: TRBV15
J: TRBJ2-7
size: .
D: .

DNA: TGTGCCAGCATATCTCAGGGGGCGTCCTACGAGCAGTACTTC
CDR3: CASISQGASYEQYF
V: TRBV28
J: TRBJ2-7
size: few
D: TRBD1

DNA: TGCAGCGTTGGACCGGGACAGGGTTATTCTACCGGGGAGCTGTTTTTT
CDR3: CSVGPGQGYSTGELFF
V: TRBV29-1
J: TRBJ2-2
size: many
D: TRBD1

DNA: TGCAGTGCTAGGGGCGGGAGATACTACGAGCAGTACTTC
CDR3: CSARGGRYYEQYF
V: TRBV20-1
J: TRBJ2-7
size: few
D: TRBD2

DNA: TGTGCCAGCAGCTTGGCGGCTAGCGGGGTGATACCCGGGGAGCTGTTTTTT
CDR3: CASSLAASGVIPGELFF
V: TRBV5-5
J: TRBJ2-2
size: .
D: TRBD2

DNA: TGTGCCAGCAGCTTACTACAGGGCACTGGGGAGCTGTTTTTT
CDR3: CASSLLQGTGELFF
V: TRBV7-2
J: TRBJ2-2
size: many
D: .

DNA: TGTGCCAGCAGTTTGCTTGCGGGCCGAAAGTACTTC
CDR3: CASSLLAGRKYF
V: TRBV28
J: TRBJ2-4
size: many
D: .

DNA: TGTGCCATCAGTGAGTCTGGTAGCGAGCATATTCAGTACTTC
CDR3: CAISESGSEHIQYF
V: TRBV10-3
J: TRBJ2-4
size: few
D: .

DNA: TGTGCCAGCAGAGGAGGGTTCTATGGCTACACCTTC
CDR3: CASRGGFYGYTF
V: TRBV25-1
J: TRBJ1-2
size: many
D: .

DNA: TGTGCCAGCAGCCAAGTTGGCGACAGCCGGCCCCAGTACTTC
CDR3: CASSQVGDSRPQYF
V: TRBV3-1
J: TRBJ2-5
size: few
D: .

DNA: TGTGCCAGCAGCCCCGGACTAGCGGGCCTCACAGATACGCAGTATTTT
CDR3: CASSPGLAGLTDTQYF
V: TRBV11-2
J: TRBJ2-3
size: many
D: TRBD2

DNA: TGCAGTGCTAGATTGGGGCTTACGGCCAAAAACATTCAGTACTTC
CDR3: CSARLGLTAKNIQYF
V: TRBV20-1
J: TRBJ2-4
size: .
D: .

DNA: TGTGCCAGCAGCCACCGGGACTTACCCACAGATACGCAGTATTTT
CDR3: CASSHRDLPTDTQYF
V: TRBV7-9
J: TRBJ2-3
size: few
D: .

DNA: TGTGCCAGCAGCTTAGCGAATGTAAGAGGGATTGAGCAGTTCTTC
CDR3: CASSLANVRGIEQFF
V: TRBV7-6
J: TRBJ2-1
size: few
D: .

DNA: TGTGCCACCAGCAGAGGGTGGACAGGGAGTGAGACCCAGTACTTC
CDR3: CATSRGWTGSETQYF
V: TRBV15
J: TRBJ2-5
size: .
D: TRBD1